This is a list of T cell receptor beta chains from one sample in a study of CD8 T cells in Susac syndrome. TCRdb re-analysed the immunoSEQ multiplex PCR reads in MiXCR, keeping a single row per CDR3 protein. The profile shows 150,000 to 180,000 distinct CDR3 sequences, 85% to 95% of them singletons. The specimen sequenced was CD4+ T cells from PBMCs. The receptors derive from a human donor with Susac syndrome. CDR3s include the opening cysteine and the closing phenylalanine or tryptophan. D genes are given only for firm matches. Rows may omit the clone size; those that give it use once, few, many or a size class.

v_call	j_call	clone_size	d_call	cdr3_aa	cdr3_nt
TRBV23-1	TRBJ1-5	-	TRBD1	CASSQTGGHSNQPQHF	TGCGCCAGCAGTCAGACAGGGGGCCATAGCAATCAGCCCCAGCATTTT
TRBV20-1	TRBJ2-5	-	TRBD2	CSAPLLAAGGLQETQYF	TGCAGTGCCCCATTACTGGCTGCGGGGGGCCTCCAAGAGACCCAGTACTTC
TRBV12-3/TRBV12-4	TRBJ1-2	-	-	CATAEDGYTF	TGTGCCACCGCGGAGGATGGCTACACCTTC
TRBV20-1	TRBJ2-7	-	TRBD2	CSASGTSSYEQYF	TGCAGTGCTTCCGGGACTAGCTCCTACGAGCAGTACTTC
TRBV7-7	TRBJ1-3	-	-	CASSLSLNPGNTIYF	TGTGCCAGCAGCTTATCCCTAAACCCTGGAAACACCATATATTTT
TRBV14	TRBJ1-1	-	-	CASSQVTGRTEAFF	TGTGCCAGCAGCCAAGTTACAGGCCGCACTGAAGCTTTCTTT
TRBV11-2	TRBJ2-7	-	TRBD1	CASSSRDRGNRIMAQYF	TGTGCCAGCAGCTCGCGGGACAGGGGCAATAGGATAATGGCGCAGTACTTC
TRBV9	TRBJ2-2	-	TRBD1	CASSDRGNTGELFF	TGTGCCAGCAGCGACAGGGGAAACACCGGGGAGCTGTTTTTT
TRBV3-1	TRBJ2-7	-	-	CASSQGDTRTIEQYF	TGTGCCAGCAGCCAAGGAGACACCAGGACAATCGAGCAGTACTTC
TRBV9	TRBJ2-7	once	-	CASSVGQVNEQYF	TGTGCCAGCAGCGTAGGACAGGTAAACGAGCAGTACTTC
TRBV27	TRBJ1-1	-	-	CASLDRGPNTEAFF	TGTGCCAGCCTGGATCGGGGCCCGAACACTGAAGCTTTCTTT
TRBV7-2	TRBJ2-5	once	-	CASTLTGETQYF	TGTGCCAGCACCCTAACCGGGGAGACCCAGTACTTC
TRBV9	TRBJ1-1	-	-	CASSVVGGPNTEAFF	TGTGCCAGCAGCGTAGTTGGAGGGCCGAACACTGAAGCTTTCTTT
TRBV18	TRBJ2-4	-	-	CASSADGDGQYF	TGTGCCAGCTCAGCCGACGGGGACGGTCAGTACTTC
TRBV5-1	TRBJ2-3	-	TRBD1	CASSHDRGVQDTQYF	TGCGCCAGCAGCCACGACAGGGGCGTACAAGATACGCAGTATTTT
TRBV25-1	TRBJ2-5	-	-	CASSEGGASQETQYF	TGTGCCAGCAGTGAGGGCGGGGCCAGCCAAGAGACCCAGTACTTC
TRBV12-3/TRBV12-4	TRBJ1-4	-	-	CASSFVRGNEKLFF	TGTGCCAGCAGTTTTGTCCGGGGTAATGAAAAACTGTTTTTT
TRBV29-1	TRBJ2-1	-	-	CSVEGGKTYNEQFF	TGCAGCGTTGAAGGGGGGAAGACTTACAATGAGCAGTTCTTC
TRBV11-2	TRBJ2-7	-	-	CASSLGQFTYEQYF	TGTGCCAGCAGCCTAGGACAGTTTACCTACGAGCAGTACTTC
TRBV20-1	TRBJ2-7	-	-	CSARDLGKAVYEQYF	TGCAGTGCTAGAGATCTGGGGAAGGCGGTCTACGAGCAGTACTTC
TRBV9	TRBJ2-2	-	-	CASSVGPAGNTGELFF	TGTGCCAGCAGCGTAGGACCAGCGGGGAACACCGGGGAGCTGTTTTTT
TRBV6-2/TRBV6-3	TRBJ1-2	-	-	CASRALGPYTF	TGTGCCTCCAGGGCCCTTGGTCCCTACACCTTC
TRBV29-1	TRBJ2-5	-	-	CSVELDFQETQYF	TGCAGCGTTGAATTGGACTTTCAAGAGACCCAGTACTTC
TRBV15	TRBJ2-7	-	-	CATSRDRGTGNEQYF	TGTGCCACCAGCAGAGATCGGGGAACAGGGAACGAGCAGTACTTC
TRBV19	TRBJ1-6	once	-	CASSIDRQGNSPLHF	TGTGCCAGTAGTATAGACCGGCAGGGTAATTCACCCCTCCACTTT
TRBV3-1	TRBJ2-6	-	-	CASPRTGANVLTF	TGTGCCAGCCCCCGGACTGGGGCCAACGTCCTGACTTTC
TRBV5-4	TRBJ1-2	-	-	CASSLSTDFYGYTF	TGTGCCAGCAGCTTGTCTACAGATTTCTATGGCTACACCTTC
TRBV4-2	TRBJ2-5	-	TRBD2	CASSPSPSGHQETQYF	TGTGCCAGCAGCCCGTCTCCTAGCGGGCATCAAGAGACCCAGTACTTC